A selection of T cell receptor beta chains follows, all from one sample in a study of response to subunit inactivated influenza vaccine. TCRdb independently ran MiXCR on the RT-PCR reads; one entry per CDR3 protein. Of about 700,000 distinct CDR3 sequences detected, around 16% appear once; the ten largest clones hold more than 9%. This material consisted of PBMCs from blood, taken roughly 13 days after vaccination. The receptors come from a man aged 50 to 60 who received an inactivated influenza vaccine. The conserved cysteine and the conserved F or W are not part of the CDR3 here.

TRBV7-6,TRBJ1-1,ASSPLRGERNTEAF
TRBV6-1,TRBJ1-5,ASSPSALQPQH
TRBV5-6,TRBJ2-3,ASSSETSGGNTQY
TRBV19,TRBJ2-1,ASKAYGTSGRLNEQF
TRBV19,TRBJ2-7,ASSPWDGDYEQN
TRBV7-9,TRBJ2-6,ASSGTGGGGANVLT
TRBV6-1,TRBJ2-3,ASSDRPGTDTQY
TRBV5-6,TRBJ2-2,ASSLEQGGTGELF
TRBV18,TRBJ2-4,ASVGTSGIAKNIQY
TRBV5-1,TRBJ1-6,ASSLSGWGSPNSPLH
TRBV20-1,TRBJ2-3,SAQRGPSTDTQY
TRBV7-9,TRBJ2-4,ASSLVTGIAKNIQY
TRBV5-5,TRBJ2-5,ASSYDRAQETQY
TRBV25-1,TRBJ2-7,ASSGSGTSGGTTYEQY
TRBV27,TRBJ2-6,ASSPTGVGANVLT
TRBV12-5,TRBJ2-2,ASGLGTSGELF
TRBV10-3,TRBJ1-4,AISESGQSNEKLF
TRBV24-1,TRBJ1-1,ATSDPRRREAF
TRBV4-3,TRBJ2-3,ASSQEGRTGTDTQY
TRBV20-1,TRBJ2-1,SASLVEQF
TRBV20-1,TRBJ2-1,SARPGTSPYNEQF
TRBV30,TRBJ1-5,AWSVSGGSNQPQH
TRBV7-8,TRBJ1-2,ASRRDTTGAVYGYT
TRBV7-2,TRBJ2-5,ASSPWDRNGETQY
TRBV5-6,TRBJ2-1,ASSQGTGPLYNEQF
TRBV5-1,TRBJ2-2,ASSFGQPGELF
TRBV2,TRBJ2-7,ASSVAGLGEQY
TRBV18,TRBJ1-2,ASSSLKGGYT
TRBV12-3/TRBV12-4,TRBJ2-2,ASKGGVNTGELF
TRBV12-3/TRBV12-4,TRBJ2-7,ASSFDAGWYEQY
TRBV10-3,TRBJ1-1,AIRPPGQGSTEAF
TRBV24-1,TRBJ2-4,ATSDGADREHAKNIQY
TRBV7-8,TRBJ2-7,ASSPWDRNSYEQY
TRBV14,TRBJ2-7,ASSPQGQGSYEQY
TRBV6-1,TRBJ2-1,ASSGNSGSYNEQF
TRBV7-3,TRBJ2-1,ASSFGAGGSDEQF
TRBV11-2,TRBJ2-1,ASSQLGSGHYNEQF
TRBV20-1,TRBJ2-7,SARWADSYEQY
TRBV14,TRBJ2-7,ASSQDPGQTFYEQY
TRBV5-1,TRBJ2-4,ASSLNGGNIQY
TRBV18,TRBJ2-3,ASSNTWADTQY